Presented here are 9 T cell receptor beta chains from one specimen sequenced in a study of T-cell memory formation after mild COVID-19. One entry per CDR3 protein results from TCRdb running MiXCR on the 5' RACE reads. The data show about 300,000 distinct CDR3 sequences, with just under 20% seen just once and around a fifth held by the top ten. Sample: PBMCs or a T cell subset sorted from them (not recorded which). The receptors come from a man aged 18 to 30 who had mild COVID-19 (a few samples of this study predate the infection). Cell type and time point are not known.

This clonotype has only a few counts. The chain couples TRBV12-3 or TRBV12-4 to TRBJ1-5; D is perhaps TRBD1 (5 bases). V was pared by 3 bases and J by 4 bases, with 10 bases between. The CDR3 runs 14 residues. CDR3 region: CASSLGVRNQPQHF. The DNA of the CDR3 is TGTGCCAGCAGTTTGGGGGTACGGAATCAGCCCCAGCATTTT.

V usage is TRBV15 and J usage is TRBJ2-5, with a tentative D call TRBD1 (6 bases). The CDR3 covers 13 residues. Germline V gene sequence: CDR1 LNHNV, CDR2 YYDKDF (reference sequence). With 6 bases removed from V and 3 bases from J, the gap between germline ends came to 11 bases. CDR3 sequence reads: CATRRTGKETQYF. CDR3 sequence (DNA): TGTGCCACCAGAAGAACAGGGAAAGAGACCCAGTACTTC. The full variable domain, its missing parts supplied by reference TRBV15 and TRBJ2-5, is DAMVIQNPRYQVTQFGKPVTLSCSQTLNHNVMYWYQQKSSQAPKLLFHYYDKDFNNEADTPDNFQSRRPNTSFCFLDIRSPGLGDTAMYLCATRRTGKETQYFGPGTRLLVL.

This clonotype appeared a few times. The chain has TRBV7-8 and TRBJ2-5, with no clear D. V was trimmed by 5 bases and J by 7 bases, leaving 8 bases between them. CDR1 SGHVS and CDR2 FQNEAQ come from the germline V gene. There are 11 residues in the CDR3. In DNA, the CDR3 is TGTGCCAGCAGCAAGTTGGGGACCCAGTACTTC. The encoded protein is CASSKLGTQYF.

This clonotype has just a few counts. The CDR3 DNA reads TGCGCCAGCAGCTTGGCCGAATGGGAAGCTGAAGCTTTCTTT. This sequence encodes CASSLAEWEAEAFF. V gene TRBV5-1 combines with J gene TRBJ1-1; D remains unclear. Deletions cut 0 bases from V and 6 bases from J, with 12 bases between. Germline V gene lookup returns CDR1 SGHRS and CDR2 YFSETQ. This CDR3 has 14 amino acids. Based on the CDR3 plus reference TRBV5-1 and TRBJ1-1, the full variable domain is KAGVTQTPRYLIKTRGQQVTLSCSPISGHRSVSWYQQTPGQGLQFLFEYFSETQRNKGNFPGRFSGRQFSNSRSEMNVSTLELGDSALYLCASSLAEWEAEAFFGQGTRLTVV.

This clonotype was counted a few times. The gene calls are TRBV7-8 and TRBJ1-2; 7 nucleotides agree with TRBD1. This CDR3 spans 13 amino acids. V shed 5 bases and J 4 bases; nucleotides not matched to a gene: 4. Germline loops: CDR1 SGHVS, CDR2 FQNEAQ. The CDR3 here is CASSERDSYGYTF. Written as DNA, the CDR3 is TGTGCCAGCAGCGAAAGGGACAGCTATGGCTACACCTTC.

The chain recombines TRBV6-5 with TRBJ1-6; no clear D gene. The CDR3 length is 13 residues. V lost 8 bases to trimming and J lost 3 bases, with 8 bases between them. Per germline, CDR1 MNHEY and CDR2 SVGAGI. DNA for the CDR3: TGTGCCAGCGGTAGAGTCTATAATTCACCCCTCCACTTT. Translating it yields CASGRVYNSPLHF.

The chain has TRBV4-3 and TRBJ1-5; D perhaps matches TRBD1 (6 bases). The CDR3 has 14 residues. V was cut by 1 base and J by 4 bases, with 8 bases left in between. CDR1 is LGHNA, CDR2 YSLEER, per germline. The DNA for the CDR3 is TGCGCCAGCAGCCAAGCCCAGGGGAATCAGCCCCAGCATTTT. Translating it yields CASSQAQGNQPQHF.

This clonotype has just a few counts. The chain employs TRBV3-1 and TRBJ1-2; D gene ambiguous. There are 13 residues in the CDR3. Per germline, CDR1 LGHDT and CDR2 YNNKEL (reference sequence). Trimming cost V 4 bases and J 4 bases, with 10 bases left between them. DNA for the CDR3: TGTGCCAGCAGCCTTCTGGGCTCCTATGGCTACACCTTC. It codes for CASSLLGSYGYTF.

This clonotype was counted ten times or more. The V call is TRBV19, the J call TRBJ1-1; 10 bases fit TRBD1. The CDR3 contains 14 residues. J lost 3 bases, V lost 6 bases, and 4 bases had no gene match. Germline-derived CDR1 and CDR2 are LNHDA and SQIVND (reference sequence). The chain's CDR3 is CASRTGGRDTEAFF. For the CDR3, the DNA is TGTGCCAGTAGGACAGGGGGCAGGGACACTGAAGCTTTCTTT.